This T cell receptor beta chain was retrieved from a study of T-cell reconstitution after alpha-beta-depleted transplantation in children. V lost 2 bases and J 5 bases, leaving 4 bases between the germline ends. Germline values: CDR1 SQVTM, CDR2 ANQGSEA. The CDR3 length is 11 residues. The TCRbeta library was prepared with unique molecular identifiers. From the PCR reads, TCRdb called clonotypes with MiXCR, one entry per CDR3 protein. Of about 500,000 distinct CDR3 sequences listed, approximately 29% are singletons. On this clonotype: A much larger clone differs from this one at a single base, so this may be a read error.

Sequenced here: PBMCs from the stem cell graft donor, sampled from the stem cell graft. This clonotype was sampled from a human donor who donated a stem cell graft to a child with aplastic anemia. The gene calls are TRBV29-1 and TRBJ2-1; no firm D call. The CDR3 sequence is CSVEYNNEQFF. As DNA, the CDR3 is TGCAGCGTTGAATATAACAATGAGCAGTTCTTC.